This TCR beta chain was retrieved from a study of blood T cell repertoires in COVID-19. Study information: COVID-19 samples, acute and convalescent, were from the United States, Italy and Spain. PBMCs, B-cell-depleted T cells, or T cells were the source of the cDNA or gDNA that made up the material.

Deletions cut 0 bases from V and 5 bases from J, with 8 bases between. This CDR3 comprises 15 residues. CDR1 is MGHRA and CDR2 is YSYEKL in the germline V gene. In the original analysis: Nucleated cell number was recorded as an estimate derived from reference gene primer amplification. Clones were read by immunoSEQ multiplex PCR, and TCRdb kept only the in-frame ones, dropping some. Clone size and the V and J calls come from that table; the DNA yielded D and trimming. The sample contains approximately 280,000 clones, roughly 90% of which appear only once. The source of this sequence is a man aged 18-30 years with active or convalescent COVID-19. The chain carries TRBV4-1 and TRBJ2-6; D call uncertain. Sequencing was carried out using peripheral blood. The CDR3 reads CASSQDRRWANVLTF. CDR3 nucleotides: TGCGCCAGCAGCCAAGATCGCCGGTGGGCCAACGTCCTGACTTTC.